The source of this T cell receptor beta chain is a study of read filtering for tumor transcriptome and immune sequencing. This clonotype was found many times. Per the germline V gene, CDR1 is DFQATT and CDR2 is SNEGSKA (reference sequence). The CDR3 length is 14 residues. V lost 1 base and J lost 7; bases outside the gene matches: 6. This library used 300 to 500 ng RNA and molecular barcoded adaptors spanning alpha/delta and beta/gamma chains. TCRdb used MiXCR to reprocess the reads, holding one entry per CDR3 protein. The repertoire holds tens of thousands of distinct CDR3 sequences, with about 19% as singletons.

The sequence was obtained from a donor at least 40 years old with multiple myeloma. The specimen sequenced was a population of CD138-negative cells sorted from bone marrow. The chain carries TRBV20-1 and TRBJ2-3; 9 bases fit TRBD2. CDR3 DNA: TGCAGTGCTAGAGTGGTAGCGGGAGCGAATACGCAGTATTTT. Translating it yields CSARVVAGANTQYF.